The 22 T cell receptor beta chains listed next were all sequenced from one sample in a study of blood T cell repertoires in COVID-19. This table comes from immunoSEQ multiplex PCR, and its TCRdb copy is limited to in-frame clones, with some not included. The sample consists of 50,000 to 75,000 clones, about 92% of them appearing once. Sequencing was carried out using peripheral blood. The receptors derive from a man aged 45-65 years with active COVID-19.

The chain joins TRBV18 to TRBJ1-1; the D gene is possibly TRBD1 (5 bases). There are 14 residues in the CDR3. In germline, CDR1 is KGHSH, CDR2 LQKENI. V shed 3 bases and J shed 11 bases, with 19 bases lying between them. In DNA form, the CDR3 reads TGTGCCAGCTCACCGGGCCAACAAAGGGGTACGGCTTTCTTT. It is translated as CASSPGQQRGTAFF.

This clone rates as medium-sized. This rearrangement joins TRBV12-3 or TRBV12-4 to TRBJ2-7, with D maybe TRBD1 (6 bases). CDR3 size: 12 residues. Trimming shortened V by 3 bases and J by 6 bases, and 9 bases separated the two germline ends. CDR3 DNA: TGTGCCAGCAGTTTCAGGGGTGGCGAGCAGTACTTC. Encoded protein: CASSFRGGEQYF.

The count of this clone is one. The chain links TRBV4-1 to TRBJ1-2, with 7 bases lining up with TRBD1. V was pared by 4 bases and J by 4 bases, with 12 bases of the junction left unmatched. This CDR3 region has 16 residues. Germline CDR1 reads MGHRA; CDR2 reads YSYEKL. The CDR3 loop reads CASSPETGLVSYGYTF. The CDR3 nucleotides are TGCGCCAGCAGCCCGGAGACAGGGTTGGTAAGCTATGGCTACACCTTC.

CDR3 bases: TGTGCCAGCAGTCTAGCGGGAGAGTACAATGAGCAGTTCTTC. Amino acid sequence: CASSLAGEYNEQFF. This chain connects TRBV6-5 to TRBJ2-1, with TRBD2 identical over 10 bases. After removal of 5 bases from V and 4 bases from J, the junction contained 2 bases not matched to a gene. Germline V gene data show CDR1 as MNHEY and CDR2 as SVGAGI. The CDR3 consists of 14 residues.

CDR3 DNA sequence: TGTGCCAGCAGTTCTTACAGGAACACTGAAGCTTTCTTT. Amino acid sequence: CASSSYRNTEAFF. The chain links TRBV6-5 to TRBJ1-1, with no clear D. The length of the CDR3 is 13 residues. In germline, CDR1 is MNHEY, CDR2 SVGAGI. The ends were cut back, 4 bases at V and 1 base at J, with 7 bases in the middle.

This clone was detected a few times. V usage is TRBV5-4 and J usage is TRBJ2-7; TRBD1 agrees at 9 bases. V was clipped by 5 bases and J by 1 base; unmatched bases: 7. This CDR3 has 15 residues. Germline values: CDR1 SGHNT, CDR2 YYREEE (reference sequence). As DNA, the CDR3 is TGTGCCAGCAGAAGGGGACAGGGAGGTTCCTACGAGCAGTACTTC. Protein sequence: CASRRGQGGSYEQYF.

The chain joins TRBV2 to TRBJ1-5; 9 nucleotides match TRBD1. J gave up 7 bases and V 4 bases, and 8 bases lay outside the gene matches. Looked up from germline, CDR1 is SNHLY and CDR2 is FYNNEI. The CDR3 runs 15 residues. For the CDR3, the DNA is TGTGCCAGCAGTGGAGGGACAGGGCGTGAGCAGCCCCAGCATTTT. Protein product: CASSGGTGREQPQHF.

This rearrangement joins TRBV5-8 to TRBJ2-5; no clear D. Germline V lookup: CDR1 SGHTS, CDR2 YDEGEE. The length of the CDR3 is 13 residues. With 6 bases removed from V and 2 bases from J, the gap between germline ends came to 11 bases. The CDR3 DNA reads TGTGCCAGCACCAGGAACCGTCAAGAGACCCAGTACTTC. This encodes CASTRNRQETQYF.

This chain uses TRBV4-3 with TRBJ2-3; D is perhaps TRBD2 (5 bases). Looked up from germline, CDR1 is LGHNA and CDR2 is YSLEER. The CDR3 consists of 17 residues. V was trimmed by 1 base and J by 5 bases, leaving 19 bases between them. The CDR3 region is CASSQAPAGVNLDTQYF. The CDR3, as DNA: TGCGCCAGCAGCCAAGCCCCCGCCGGGGTGAACCTAGATACGCAGTATTTT.

Only one count was recorded for this clone. V and J are TRBV11-2 and TRBJ2-1; D is ambiguous. CDR3 length: 12 amino acids. V was cut by 4 bases and J by 4 bases, with 5 bases left in between. Per the germline V gene, CDR1 is SGHAT and CDR2 is FQNNGV. CDR3: CASSYAYNEQFF. The DNA for the CDR3 is TGTGCCAGCAGCTACGCGTACAATGAGCAGTTCTTC.

V is TRBV28 and J is TRBJ2-5; tentatively, D is TRBD2 (5 bases). The CDR3 consists of 12 residues. Deletions cut 4 bases from V and 5 bases from J, with 8 bases between. Germline V lookup: CDR1 MDHEN, CDR2 SYDVKM. CDR3 sequence (DNA): TGTGCCAGCAGTTCCCCGGGGGAGACCCAGTACTTC. It encodes CASSSPGETQYF.

V is TRBV5-5 and J is TRBJ1-2; TRBD1 aligns across 11 bases. CDR1 SGHKS and CDR2 YYEKEE come from the germline V gene (reference sequence). The CDR3 is 15 amino acids. The junction had 5 bases not matched to a gene; V was cut back by 4 bases and J by 3 bases. The CDR3 DNA follows: TGTGCCAGCAGCATAGGACAGGGGGCATACTATGGCTACACCTTC. This encodes CASSIGQGAYYGYTF.

This CDR3 is CASSVDPSGGADTQYF. For the CDR3, the DNA is TGTGCCAGCAGCGTAGATCCTAGCGGGGGGGCAGATACGCAGTATTTT. The chain couples TRBV9 to TRBJ2-3; 12 bases agree with TRBD2. CDR1 is SGDLS and CDR2 is YYNGEE in the germline V gene. The J segment lost 4 bases and the V segment lost 0 bases, leaving 3 bases of the junction unmatched. The CDR3 sequence is 16 residues long.

This chain uses TRBV9 with TRBJ2-6, with no clear D. The CDR3 is 14 amino acids. Trimming removed 4 bases at V and 3 bases at J, with 8 bases between. The V gene's germline CDR1 is SGDLS and CDR2 YYNGEE. In DNA form, the CDR3 reads TGTGCCAGCAGCAAAGGAGTTGGGGCCAACGTCCTGACTTTC. Translation: CASSKGVGANVLTF. The entire variable domain, with the rest obtained from reference TRBV9 and TRBJ2-6, is as follows: DSGVTQTPKHLITATGQRVTLRCSPRSGDLSVYWYQQSLDQGLQFLIQYYNGEERAKGNILERFSAQQFPDLHSELNLSSLELGDSALYFCASSKGVGANVLTFGAGSRLTVL.

CDR3 amino acids: CASSGGQGATNEKLFF. DNA for the CDR3: TGTGCCAGCAGCGGGGGACAGGGGGCAACTAATGAAAAACTGTTTTTT. This sequence joins TRBV9 and TRBJ1-4; 11 bases map to TRBD1. The CDR3 is made up of 16 amino acids. J lost 0 bases, V lost 3 bases, and 1 base had no gene match. Looked up from germline, CDR1 is SGDLS and CDR2 is YYNGEE.

This clone was seen only once. The genes are TRBV15 and TRBJ2-7; D might be TRBD1 (5 bases). This CDR3 spans 16 amino acids. Trimming pared 6 bases from V and 2 bases from J, leaving 20 bases between. Germline CDR1 reads LNHNV; CDR2 reads YYDKDF (reference sequence). For the CDR3, the DNA is TGTGCCACCAGTTTGGGGCCCTACCGCCTAACCTACGAGCAGTACTTC. It yields the protein CATSLGPYRLTYEQYF.

The chain joins TRBV5-1 to TRBJ1-2; maybe TRBD1 (6 bases). Germline V gene sequence: CDR1 SGHRS, CDR2 YFSETQ. The CDR3 extends over 13 amino acids. The V gene lost 0 bases and the J gene lost 3 bases, with 6 bases spanning the gap. The CDR3 region is CASSLDRDYGYTF. The CDR3 nucleotides read TGCGCCAGCAGCTTGGACAGGGACTATGGCTACACCTTC.

V and J are TRBV28 and TRBJ2-3; a weak D match, TRBD1 (7 bases). Per germline, CDR1 MDHEN and CDR2 SYDVKM. The CDR3 contains 16 residues. The V end lost 6 bases, the J end lost 2 bases, and 18 bases lay between the germline ends. CDR3 in amino acids: CASRTGDFQNTDTQYF. The DNA of the CDR3 is TGTGCCAGCAGAACAGGGGACTTCCAAAACACAGATACGCAGTATTTT.

The V gene is TRBV2, the J gene TRBJ2-1; TRBD2 aligns across 12 bases. This CDR3 has 17 residues. Per germline, CDR1 SNHLY and CDR2 FYNNEI. V dropped 8 bases and J dropped 5; count of bases not matched to a gene: 13. The CDR3 coding sequence is TGTGCCAGCGCAGGACTAGCGGGAACCGGGGGCAACAATGAGCAGTTCTTC. Protein sequence: CASAGLAGTGGNNEQFF.

The rearrangement links TRBV24-1 to TRBJ2-7; D may be TRBD2 (7 bases). The CDR3 loop spans 13 amino acids. CDR1 is KGHDR and CDR2 is SFDVKD in the germline V gene. Trimming left V 1 base short and J 8 bases short, with 11 bases between. The CDR3 reads CATSDLGGVKQYF. The CDR3, as DNA: TGTGCCACCAGTGATTTAGGGGGGGTCAAGCAGTACTTC.

Only one count was recorded for this clone. The chain is built from TRBV7-8 and TRBJ2-3; weak D call: TRBD2 (5 bases). Germline values: CDR1 SGHVS, CDR2 FQNEAQ. V was trimmed by 3 bases and J by 1 base, leaving 11 bases between them. The CDR3 is made up of 15 amino acids. CDR3 in DNA: TGTGCCAGCAGCTTGGAGGCGTGGGGCACAGATACGCAGTATTTT. It is translated as CASSLEAWGTDTQYF.

This chain joins TRBV29-1 and TRBJ2-5; 7 bases fit TRBD1. The CDR3 contains 14 residues. From germline, CDR1 is SQVTM and CDR2 ANQGSEA. V gave up 6 bases and J gave up 4 bases; unmatched junction bases: 11. The chain's CDR3 is CSVAKGASGETQYF. Written as DNA, the CDR3 is TGCAGCGTGGCTAAGGGGGCATCCGGAGAGACCCAGTACTTC.